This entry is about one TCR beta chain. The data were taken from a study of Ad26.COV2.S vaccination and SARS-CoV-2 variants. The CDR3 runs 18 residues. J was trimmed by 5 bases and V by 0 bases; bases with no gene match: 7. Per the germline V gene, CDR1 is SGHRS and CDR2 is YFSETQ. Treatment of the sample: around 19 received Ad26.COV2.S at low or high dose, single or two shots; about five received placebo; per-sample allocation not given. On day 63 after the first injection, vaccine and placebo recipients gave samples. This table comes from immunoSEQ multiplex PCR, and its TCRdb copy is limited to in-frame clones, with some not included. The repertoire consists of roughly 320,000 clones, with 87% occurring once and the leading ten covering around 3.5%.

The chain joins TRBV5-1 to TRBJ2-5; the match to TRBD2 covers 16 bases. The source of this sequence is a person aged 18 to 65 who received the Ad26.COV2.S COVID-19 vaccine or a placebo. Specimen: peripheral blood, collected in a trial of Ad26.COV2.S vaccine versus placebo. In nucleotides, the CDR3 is TGCGCCAGCAGCTTGGCTGGGACTAGCGGGGGGGCCGCGGAGACCCAGTACTTC. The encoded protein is CASSLAGTSGGAAETQYF.